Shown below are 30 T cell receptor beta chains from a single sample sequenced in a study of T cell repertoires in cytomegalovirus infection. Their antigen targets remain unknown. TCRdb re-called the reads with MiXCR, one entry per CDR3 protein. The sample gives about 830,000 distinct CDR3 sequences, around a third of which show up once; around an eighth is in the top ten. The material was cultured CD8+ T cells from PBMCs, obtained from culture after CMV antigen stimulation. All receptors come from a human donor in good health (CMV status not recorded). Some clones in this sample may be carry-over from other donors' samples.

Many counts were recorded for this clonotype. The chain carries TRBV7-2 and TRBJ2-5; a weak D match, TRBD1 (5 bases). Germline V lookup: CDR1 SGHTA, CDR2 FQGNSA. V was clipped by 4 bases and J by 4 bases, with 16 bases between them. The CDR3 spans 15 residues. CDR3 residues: CASSSLDTLPETQYF. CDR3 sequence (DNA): TGTGCCAGCAGCTCATTGGACACCCTGCCAGAGACCCAGTACTTC.

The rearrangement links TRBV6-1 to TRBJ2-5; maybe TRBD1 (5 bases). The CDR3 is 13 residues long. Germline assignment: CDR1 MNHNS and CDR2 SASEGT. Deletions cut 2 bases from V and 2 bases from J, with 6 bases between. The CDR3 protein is CASSERQQETQYF. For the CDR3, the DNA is TGTGCCAGCAGTGAAAGACAGCAAGAGACCCAGTACTTC.

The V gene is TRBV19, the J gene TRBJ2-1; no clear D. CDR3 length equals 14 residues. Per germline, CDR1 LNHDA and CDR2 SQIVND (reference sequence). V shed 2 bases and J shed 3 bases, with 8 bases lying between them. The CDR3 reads CASSIRDGYNEQFF. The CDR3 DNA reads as TGTGCCAGTAGTATAAGGGATGGCTACAATGAGCAGTTCTTC.

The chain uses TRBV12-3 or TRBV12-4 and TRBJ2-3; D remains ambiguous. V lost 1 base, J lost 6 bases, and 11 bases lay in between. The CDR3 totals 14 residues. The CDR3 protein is CASSLVPSGDTQYF. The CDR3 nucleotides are TGTGCCAGCAGTTTAGTCCCGTCTGGGGATACGCAGTATTTT.

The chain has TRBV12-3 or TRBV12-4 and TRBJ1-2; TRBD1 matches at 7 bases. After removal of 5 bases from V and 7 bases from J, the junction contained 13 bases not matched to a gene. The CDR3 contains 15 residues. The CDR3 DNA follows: TGTGCCAGCAGTGCAACAGGGGATGGTCCCCTTGGCTACACCTTC. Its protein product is CASSATGDGPLGYTF.

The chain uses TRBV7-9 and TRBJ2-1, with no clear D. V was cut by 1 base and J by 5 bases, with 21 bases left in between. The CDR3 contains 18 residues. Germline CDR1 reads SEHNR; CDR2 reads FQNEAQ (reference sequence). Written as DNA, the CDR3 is TGTGCCAGCAGCTTAGAACGGTCGCTCGAGTCACTGGACAATGAGCAGTTCTTC. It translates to CASSLERSLESLDNEQFF.

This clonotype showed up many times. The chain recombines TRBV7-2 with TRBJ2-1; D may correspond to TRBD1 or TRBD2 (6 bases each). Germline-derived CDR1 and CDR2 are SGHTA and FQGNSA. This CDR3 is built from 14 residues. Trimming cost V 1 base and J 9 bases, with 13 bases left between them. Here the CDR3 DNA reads TGTGCCAGCAGCTTAGACCCGGGGGCGGGTGAGCAGTTCTTC. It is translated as CASSLDPGAGEQFF.

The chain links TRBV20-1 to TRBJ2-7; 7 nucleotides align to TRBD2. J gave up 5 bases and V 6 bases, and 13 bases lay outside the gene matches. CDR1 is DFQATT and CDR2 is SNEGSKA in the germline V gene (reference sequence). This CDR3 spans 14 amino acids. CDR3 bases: TGCAGTGCCCGGCCGGGACTCCGGGGGGACGAGCAGTACTTC. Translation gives CSARPGLRGDEQYF.

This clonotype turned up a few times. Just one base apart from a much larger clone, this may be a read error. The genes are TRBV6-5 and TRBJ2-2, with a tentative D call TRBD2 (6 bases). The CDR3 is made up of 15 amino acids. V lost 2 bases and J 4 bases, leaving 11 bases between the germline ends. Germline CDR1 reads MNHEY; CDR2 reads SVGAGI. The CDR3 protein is CASSYPTGGTGELFF. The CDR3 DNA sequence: TGTGCCAGCAGTTACCCGACCGGGGGCACCGGGGAGCTGTTTTTT.

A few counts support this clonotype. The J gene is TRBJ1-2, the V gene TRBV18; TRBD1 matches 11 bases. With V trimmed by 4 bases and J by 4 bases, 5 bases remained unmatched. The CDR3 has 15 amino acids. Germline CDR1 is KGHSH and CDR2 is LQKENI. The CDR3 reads CASSLRTGGLYGYTF. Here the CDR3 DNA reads TGTGCCAGCTCACTCCGGACAGGGGGCCTCTATGGCTACACCTTC.

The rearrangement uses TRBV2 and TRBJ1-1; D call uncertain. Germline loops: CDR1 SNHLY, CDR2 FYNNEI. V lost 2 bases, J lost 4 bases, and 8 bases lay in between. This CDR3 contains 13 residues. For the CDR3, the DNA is TGTGCCAGCAGTGAAAGCTGGACCACTGAAGCTTTCTTT. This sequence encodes CASSESWTTEAFF.

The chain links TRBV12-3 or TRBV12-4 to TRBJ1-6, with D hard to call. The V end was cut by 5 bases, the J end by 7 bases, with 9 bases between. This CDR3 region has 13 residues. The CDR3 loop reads CASSDTMNSPLHF. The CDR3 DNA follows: TGTGCCAGCAGTGACACTATGAATTCACCCCTCCACTTT.

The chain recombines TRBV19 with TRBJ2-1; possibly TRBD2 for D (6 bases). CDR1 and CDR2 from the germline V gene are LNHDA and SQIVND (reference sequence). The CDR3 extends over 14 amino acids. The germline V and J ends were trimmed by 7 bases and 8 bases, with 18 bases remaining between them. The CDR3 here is CASTSGSPGDEQFF. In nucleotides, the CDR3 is TGTGCCAGTACCAGCGGGTCCCCTGGGGATGAGCAGTTCTTC.

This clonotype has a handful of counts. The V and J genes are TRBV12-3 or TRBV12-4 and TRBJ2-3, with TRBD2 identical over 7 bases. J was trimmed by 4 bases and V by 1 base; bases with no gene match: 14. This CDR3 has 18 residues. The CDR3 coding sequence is TGTGCCAGCAGTTTAGTTCAAAAAGGGTGGGGGGGATCAGATACGCAGTATTTT. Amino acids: CASSLVQKGWGGSDTQYF.

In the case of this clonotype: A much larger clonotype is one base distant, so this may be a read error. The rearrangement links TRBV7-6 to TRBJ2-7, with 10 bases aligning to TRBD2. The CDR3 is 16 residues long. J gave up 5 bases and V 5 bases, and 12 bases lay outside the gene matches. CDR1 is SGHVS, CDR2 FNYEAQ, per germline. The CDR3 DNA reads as TGTGCCAGCAGCATCATTCTAGCGGGGGACCACAACGAGCAGTACTTC. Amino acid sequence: CASSIILAGDHNEQYF.

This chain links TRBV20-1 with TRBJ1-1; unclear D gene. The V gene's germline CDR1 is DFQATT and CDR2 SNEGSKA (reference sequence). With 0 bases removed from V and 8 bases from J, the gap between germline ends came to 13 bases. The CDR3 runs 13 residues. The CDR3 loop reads CSARDPRSNEAFF. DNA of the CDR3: TGCAGTGCTAGAGACCCCAGAAGTAACGAAGCTTTCTTT.

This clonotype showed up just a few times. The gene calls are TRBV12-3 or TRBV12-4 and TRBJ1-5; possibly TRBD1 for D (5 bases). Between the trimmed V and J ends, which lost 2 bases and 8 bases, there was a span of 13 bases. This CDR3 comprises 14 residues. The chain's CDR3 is CASSLSVGAEPQHF. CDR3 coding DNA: TGTGCCAGCAGTTTATCCGTTGGGGCCGAGCCCCAGCATTTT.

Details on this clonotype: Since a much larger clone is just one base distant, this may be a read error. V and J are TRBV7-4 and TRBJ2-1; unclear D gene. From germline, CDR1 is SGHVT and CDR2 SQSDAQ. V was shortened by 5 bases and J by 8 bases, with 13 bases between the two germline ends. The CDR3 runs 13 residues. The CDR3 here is CASSLDLGDEQFF. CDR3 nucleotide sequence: TGTGCCAGCAGCCTCGATCTGGGTGATGAGCAGTTCTTC.

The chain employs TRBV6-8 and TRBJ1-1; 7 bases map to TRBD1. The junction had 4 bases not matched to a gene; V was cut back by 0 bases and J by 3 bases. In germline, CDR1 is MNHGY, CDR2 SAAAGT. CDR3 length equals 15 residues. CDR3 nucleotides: TGTGCCAGCAGTTACTCAGGACAGGCCTACACTGAAGCTTTCTTT. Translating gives CASSYSGQAYTEAFF.

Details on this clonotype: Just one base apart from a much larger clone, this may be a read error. Here the CDR3 reads CVSSSGAGPNYGYTF. In DNA, the CDR3 is TGTGTCAGCAGCTCCGGGGCAGGACCGAACTATGGCTACACCTTC. J is TRBJ1-2 and V is TRBV7-3; D may be TRBD1 (5 bases). The CDR3 consists of 15 residues. Germline V gene lookup returns CDR1 SGHTA and CDR2 FQGTGA. Filled out from reference TRBV7-3 and TRBJ1-2, the complete variable domain reads GAGVSQTPSNKVTEKGKYVELRCDPISGHTALYWYRQSLGQGPEFLIYFQGTGAADDSGLPNDRFFAVRPEGSVSTLKIQRTERGDSAVYLCVSSSGAGPNYGYTFGSGTRLTVV.

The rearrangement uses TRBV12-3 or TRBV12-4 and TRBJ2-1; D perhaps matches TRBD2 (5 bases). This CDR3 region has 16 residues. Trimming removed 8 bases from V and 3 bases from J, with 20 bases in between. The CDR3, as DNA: TGTGCCAGCTCAAACCCCGGTGGCGGAGGCTACAATGAGCAGTTCTTC. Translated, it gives CASSNPGGGGYNEQFF.

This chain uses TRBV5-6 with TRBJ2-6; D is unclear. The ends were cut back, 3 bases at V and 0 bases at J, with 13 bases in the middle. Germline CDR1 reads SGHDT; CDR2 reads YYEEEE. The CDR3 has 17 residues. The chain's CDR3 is CASSSAVLVSGANVLTF. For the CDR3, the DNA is TGTGCCAGCAGCTCGGCGGTTTTGGTCTCTGGGGCCAACGTCCTGACTTTC.

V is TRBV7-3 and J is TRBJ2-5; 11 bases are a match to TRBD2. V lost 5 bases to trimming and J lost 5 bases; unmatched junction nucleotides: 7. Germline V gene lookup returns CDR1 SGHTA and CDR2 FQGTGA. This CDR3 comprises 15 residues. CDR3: CASSTTSGAGETQYF. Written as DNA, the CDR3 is TGTGCCAGCAGCACGACTAGCGGGGCGGGGGAGACCCAGTACTTC.

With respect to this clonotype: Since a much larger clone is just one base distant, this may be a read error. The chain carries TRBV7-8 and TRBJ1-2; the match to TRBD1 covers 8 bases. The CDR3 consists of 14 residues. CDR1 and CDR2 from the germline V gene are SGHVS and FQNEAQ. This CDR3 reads CVSSPGRTGHGYTF. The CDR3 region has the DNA TGTGTCAGCAGCCCCGGGCGGACAGGGCATGGCTACACCTTC.

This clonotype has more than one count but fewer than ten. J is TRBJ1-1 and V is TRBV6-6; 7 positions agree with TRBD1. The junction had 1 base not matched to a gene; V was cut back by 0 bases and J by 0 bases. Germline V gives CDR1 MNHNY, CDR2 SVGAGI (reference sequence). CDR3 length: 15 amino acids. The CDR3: CASSYSTGMNTEAFF. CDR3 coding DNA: TGTGCCAGCAGTTACTCGACAGGGATGAACACTGAAGCTTTCTTT.

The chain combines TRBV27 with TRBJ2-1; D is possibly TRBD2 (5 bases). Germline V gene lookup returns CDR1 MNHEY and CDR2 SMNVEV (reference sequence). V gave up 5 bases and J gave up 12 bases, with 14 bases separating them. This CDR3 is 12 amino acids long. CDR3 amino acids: CASSPNKLGQFF. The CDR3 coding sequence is TGTGCCAGCAGTCCCAACAAACTAGGGCAGTTCTTC.

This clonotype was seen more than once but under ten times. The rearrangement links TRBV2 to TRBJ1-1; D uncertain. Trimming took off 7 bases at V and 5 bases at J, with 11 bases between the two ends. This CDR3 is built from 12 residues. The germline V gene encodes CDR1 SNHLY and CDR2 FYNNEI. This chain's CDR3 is CASTELTTEAFF. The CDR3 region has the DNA TGTGCCAGCACTGAGTTAACGACTGAAGCTTTCTTT.

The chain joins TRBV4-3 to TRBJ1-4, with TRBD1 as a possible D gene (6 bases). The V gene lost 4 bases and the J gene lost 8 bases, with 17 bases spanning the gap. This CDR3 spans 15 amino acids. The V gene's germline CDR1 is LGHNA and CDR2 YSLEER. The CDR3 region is CASSLSGVRGEKLFF. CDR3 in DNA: TGCGCCAGCAGCCTCTCAGGGGTGCGGGGGGAAAAACTGTTTTTT.

As DNA, the CDR3 is TGTGCCAGCAGCCTCCGCCAGGGACAGGGGATCTATGGCTACACCTTC. Translation gives CASSLRQGQGIYGYTF. The chain carries TRBV7-8 and TRBJ1-2; 10 bases line up with TRBD1. V was pared by 5 bases and J by 4 bases, with 10 bases of the junction left unmatched. Germline CDR1 reads SGHVS; CDR2 reads FQNEAQ. The CDR3 runs to 16 residues. Filled out from reference TRBV7-8 and TRBJ1-2, the complete variable domain reads GAGVSQSPRYKVAKRGQDVALRCDPISGHVSLFWYQQALGQGPEFLTYFQNEAQLDKSGLPSDRFFAERPEGSVSTLKIQRTQQEDSAVYLCASSLRQGQGIYGYTFGSGTRLTVV.

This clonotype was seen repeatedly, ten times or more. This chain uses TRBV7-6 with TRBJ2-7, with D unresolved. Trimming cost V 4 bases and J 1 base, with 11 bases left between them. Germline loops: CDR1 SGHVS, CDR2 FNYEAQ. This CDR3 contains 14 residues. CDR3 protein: CASSSLGVSYEQYF. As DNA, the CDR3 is TGTGCCAGCAGCTCCCTGGGTGTATCCTACGAGCAGTACTTC.